A single sample gave rise to the 21 T cell receptor beta chains below, sequenced in a study of blood T cell repertoires in COVID-19. Sequenced by immunoSEQ multiplex PCR; TCRdb stores in-frame clones only, minus some. Seen here are some 300,000 clones, 87% observed once, and the top ten hold approximately 2.2%. The sequencing sample was made of peripheral blood. All receptors derive from a man in his late teens or twenties with active or convalescent COVID-19.

This chain uses TRBV11-2 with TRBJ2-1; D not resolved. Germline V gene lookup returns CDR1 SGHAT and CDR2 FQNNGV. The germline V and J ends were trimmed by 3 bases and 5 bases, with 5 bases remaining between them. The length of the CDR3 is 12 residues. The CDR3 reads CASSFFNNEQFF. The DNA for the CDR3 is TGTGCCAGCAGCTTTTTCAACAATGAGCAGTTCTTC.

This chain connects TRBV11-2 to TRBJ2-3; TRBD2 aligns across 9 bases. With 4 bases clipped from V and 4 bases from J, the junction kept 9 bases outside the gene matches. Germline V CDR1 and CDR2: SGHAT, FQNNGV. The CDR3 loop spans 16 amino acids. The chain's CDR3 is CASSSGGRAGADTQYF. The CDR3, as DNA: TGTGCCAGCAGCTCTGGCGGGAGGGCCGGGGCAGATACGCAGTATTTT.

The rearrangement links TRBV12-5 to TRBJ1-2; 7 positions agree with TRBD1. The CDR3 extends over 15 amino acids. CDR1 is LGHNT, CDR2 FRNRAP, per germline. Germline trimming cut 6 bases from V and 5 bases from J; bases unmatched to any gene: 12. CDR3 nucleotides: TGTGCTAGTGGAGACCGGGACAGTGACCCATATGGCTACACCTTC. Its protein product is CASGDRDSDPYGYTF.

The chain employs TRBV12-5 and TRBJ2-6; D not resolved. The CDR3 totals 15 residues. The germline gives CDR1 LGHNT, CDR2 FRNRAP. Trimming cost V 4 bases and J 0 bases, with 7 bases left between them. The DNA for the CDR3 is TGTGCTAGTGGTTCCGGTGGCTCTGGGGCCAACGTCCTGACTTTC. Protein sequence: CASGSGGSGANVLTF.

The gene calls are TRBV7-9 and TRBJ2-5; 8 bases agree with TRBD1. Looked up from germline, CDR1 is SEHNR and CDR2 is FQNEAQ (reference sequence). V was pared by 9 bases and J by 2 bases, with 8 bases of the junction left unmatched. This CDR3 region has 14 residues. CDR3 loop: CASSGTGVQETQYF. CDR3 DNA sequence: TGTGCCAGTTCCGGGACAGGAGTACAAGAGACCCAGTACTTC.

This clone appeared once. The genes are TRBV27 and TRBJ2-1; possible D gene TRBD2, 6 bases. The ends were cut back, 10 bases at V and 8 bases at J, with 18 bases in the middle. The germline gives CDR1 MNHEY, CDR2 SMNVEV (reference sequence). The CDR3 runs 13 residues. CDR3 protein: CAIQTRGLDEQFF. The CDR3 coding sequence is TGTGCCATCCAGACTAGGGGTTTGGATGAGCAGTTCTTC.

The table lists this clone with a count of one. This rearrangement joins TRBV7-9 to TRBJ2-7; 10 bases are shared with TRBD2. CDR1 is SEHNR, CDR2 FQNEAQ, per germline (reference sequence). J was trimmed by 8 bases and V by 5 bases; bases with no gene match: 12. The CDR3 totals 15 residues. This chain's CDR3 is CASSVTGLAPPQQYF. In DNA, the CDR3 is TGTGCCAGCAGCGTAACGGGACTAGCGCCACCTCAGCAGTACTTC.

The V and J genes are TRBV6-6 and TRBJ2-3; 8 bases fit TRBD2. The CDR3 length is 12 residues. V lost 8 bases to trimming and J lost 4 bases; unmatched junction nucleotides: 2. Germline CDR1 is MNHNY and CDR2 is SVGAGI (reference sequence). In DNA, the CDR3 is TGTGCCAGCGACGGGGGGGCAGATACGCAGTATTTT. This sequence encodes CASDGGADTQYF.

The V call is TRBV15, the J call TRBJ1-5; D is unclear. CDR1 is LNHNV and CDR2 is YYDKDF in the germline V gene (reference sequence). Trimming removed 5 bases at V and 5 bases at J, with 13 bases between. CDR3 length: 14 residues. CDR3 sequence reads: CATSGSRWDQPQHF. The CDR3 nucleotides are TGTGCCACCAGCGGTTCGAGGTGGGATCAGCCCCAGCATTTT.

A remark on this clone: A much larger clone lies one base from this, so it may be a read error. The CDR3 nucleotides read TGTGCCAGCAGCTTAGGGACAACCTACGAGCAGTACTTC. This gives the protein CASSLGTTYEQYF. This chain uses TRBV7-2 with TRBJ2-7; the D gene is possibly TRBD1 (5 bases). Germline V lookup: CDR1 SGHTA, CDR2 FQGNSA. The germline V and J ends were trimmed by 1 base and 2 bases, with 6 bases remaining between them. The CDR3 is 13 residues long.

The J gene is TRBJ2-1, the V gene TRBV29-1; 9 positions match TRBD2. Looked up from germline, CDR1 is SQVTM and CDR2 is ANQGSEA. Unmatched junction bases numbered 4, after V lost 1 base and J lost 0 bases. This CDR3 region has 16 residues. The CDR3 reads CSVEGLAGSSYNEQFF. CDR3 sequence (DNA): TGCAGCGTTGAAGGGCTAGCGGGGAGCTCCTACAATGAGCAGTTCTTC.

The V and J genes are TRBV16 and TRBJ1-1, with no clear D. From germline, CDR1 is KGHSY and CDR2 FQNENV. The CDR3 extends over 14 amino acids. V was trimmed by 0 bases and J by 7 bases, leaving 12 bases between them. This CDR3 is CASSQSRLLGEAFF. Written as DNA, the CDR3 is TGTGCCAGCAGCCAATCGCGACTCCTAGGTGAAGCTTTCTTT.

The chain links TRBV11-2 to TRBJ2-7, with 7 bases fitting TRBD1. The length of the CDR3 is 14 residues. V lost 5 bases, J lost 4 bases, and 8 bases stayed unmatched. The germline V gene has CDR1 SGHAT and CDR2 FQNNGV. As DNA, the CDR3 is TGTGCCAGCAGCAGGGGGCGATTACCGTACGAGCAGTACTTC. Translation gives CASSRGRLPYEQYF.

This chain uses TRBV6-5 with TRBJ1-5; no reliable D call. The CDR3 has 14 residues. Trimming took off 7 bases at V and 9 bases at J, with 19 bases between the two ends. The germline V gene has CDR1 MNHEY and CDR2 SVGAGI. The CDR3 DNA reads TGTGCCAGCACGGCTGAGGTGGGTATTCGGCCCCAGCATTTT. This sequence encodes CASTAEVGIRPQHF.

This chain links TRBV4-2 with TRBJ2-3; D uncertain. Germline V gives CDR1 LGHNA, CDR2 YNFKEQ. V was pared by 3 bases and J by 0 bases, with 4 bases between. The CDR3 sequence is 13 residues long. In DNA, the CDR3 is TGTGCCAGCAGCCAGTTAAGCACAGATACGCAGTATTTT. This sequence encodes CASSQLSTDTQYF.

The rearrangement joins TRBV6-1 to TRBJ2-6, with no clear D. The V end lost 4 bases, the J end lost 0 bases, and 10 bases lay between the germline ends. The germline gives CDR1 MNHNS, CDR2 SASEGT. CDR3 size: 16 residues. In nucleotides, the CDR3 is TGTGCCAGCAGTGGTCTATGGAGCTCTGGGGCCAACGTCCTGACTTTC. Translated: CASSGLWSSGANVLTF.

The V call is TRBV29-1, the J call TRBJ1-1; D may be TRBD1 (5 bases). This CDR3 region has 13 residues. Germline V gene data show CDR1 as SQVTM and CDR2 as ANQGSEA. The ends were cut back, 4 bases at V and 2 bases at J, with 11 bases in the middle. The CDR3 loop reads CSVGRTTNTEAFF. The CDR3 DNA sequence: TGCAGCGTTGGACGGACAACTAACACTGAAGCTTTCTTT.

This clone was counted only a few times. The rearrangement uses TRBV27 and TRBJ1-2; 8 bases agree with TRBD1. CDR3 length: 14 residues. Germline loops: CDR1 MNHEY, CDR2 SMNVEV (reference sequence). After removal of 3 bases from V and 8 bases from J, the junction contained 8 bases not matched to a gene. The CDR3 DNA is TGTGCCAGCAGTTTCGGACAGGGCGGCGGCGGCTACACCTTC. This gives the protein CASSFGQGGGGYTF.

In DNA form, the CDR3 reads TGCGCCAGCAGCCAAGTTGCGGGGATGGATGGCTACACCTTC. The encoded protein is CASSQVAGMDGYTF. The rearrangement links TRBV4-1 to TRBJ1-2; D gene ambiguous. The V gene's germline CDR1 is MGHRA and CDR2 YSYEKL. There are 14 residues in the CDR3. Trimming cost V 1 base and J 6 bases, with 12 bases left between them.

The chain joins TRBV6-6 to TRBJ1-4; possible D gene TRBD1, 6 bases. From germline, CDR1 is MNHNY and CDR2 SVGAGI (reference sequence). The CDR3 has 14 residues. Between the trimmed V and J ends, which lost 5 bases and 8 bases, there was a span of 15 bases. The CDR3 coding sequence is TGTGCCAGCAGTAACGACAGGCTAGGGGAAAAACTGTTTTTT. Translated, it gives CASSNDRLGEKLFF.

The V call is TRBV15, the J call TRBJ2-2, with TRBD1 as a possible D gene (6 bases). This CDR3 has 15 amino acids. V was trimmed by 1 base and J by 4 bases, leaving 10 bases between them. Germline CDR1 reads LNHNV; CDR2 reads YYDKDF (reference sequence). The CDR3 DNA sequence: TGTGCCACCAGCAGAGGGGGGCCGAGCACCGGGGAGCTGTTTTTT. Translating gives CATSRGGPSTGELFF.